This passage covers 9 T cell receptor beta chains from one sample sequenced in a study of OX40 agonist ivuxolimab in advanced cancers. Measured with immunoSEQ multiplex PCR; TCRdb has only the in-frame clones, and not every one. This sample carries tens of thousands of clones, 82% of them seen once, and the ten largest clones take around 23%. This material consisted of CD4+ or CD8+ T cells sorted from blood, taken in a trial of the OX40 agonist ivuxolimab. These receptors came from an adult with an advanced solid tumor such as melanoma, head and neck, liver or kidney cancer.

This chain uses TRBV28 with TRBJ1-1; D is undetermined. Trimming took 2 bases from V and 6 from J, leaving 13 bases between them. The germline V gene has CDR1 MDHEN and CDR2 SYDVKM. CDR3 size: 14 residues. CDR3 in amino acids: CASSLMGVWAEAFF. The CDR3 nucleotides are TGTGCCAGCAGTTTAATGGGAGTCTGGGCTGAAGCTTTCTTT.

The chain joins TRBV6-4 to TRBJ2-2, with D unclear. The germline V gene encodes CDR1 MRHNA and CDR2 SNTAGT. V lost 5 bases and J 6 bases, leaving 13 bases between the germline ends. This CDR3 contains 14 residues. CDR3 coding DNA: TGTGCCAGCAGTATAAACCCCCTCGCCGGGGAGCTGTTTTTT. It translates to CASSINPLAGELFF.

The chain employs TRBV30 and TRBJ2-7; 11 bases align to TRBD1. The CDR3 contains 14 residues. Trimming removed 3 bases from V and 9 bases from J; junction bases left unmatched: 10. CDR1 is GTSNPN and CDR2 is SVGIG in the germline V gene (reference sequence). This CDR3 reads CAWRSGTGGVGQYF. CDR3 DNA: TGTGCCTGGAGATCTGGGACAGGGGGGGTTGGGCAGTACTTC.

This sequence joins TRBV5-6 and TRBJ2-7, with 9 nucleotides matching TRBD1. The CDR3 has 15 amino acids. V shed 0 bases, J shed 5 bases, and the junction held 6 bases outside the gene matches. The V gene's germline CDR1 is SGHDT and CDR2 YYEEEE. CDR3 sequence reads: CASSLGQGVSDEQYF. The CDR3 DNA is TGTGCCAGCAGCTTGGGACAGGGGGTGTCGGACGAGCAGTACTTC.

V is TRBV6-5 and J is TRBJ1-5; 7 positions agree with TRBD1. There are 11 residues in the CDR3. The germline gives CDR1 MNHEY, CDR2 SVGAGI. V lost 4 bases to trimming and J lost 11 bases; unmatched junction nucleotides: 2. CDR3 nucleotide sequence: TGTGCCAGCAGTTTGACAGGGTCCCAGCATTTT. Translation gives CASSLTGSQHF.

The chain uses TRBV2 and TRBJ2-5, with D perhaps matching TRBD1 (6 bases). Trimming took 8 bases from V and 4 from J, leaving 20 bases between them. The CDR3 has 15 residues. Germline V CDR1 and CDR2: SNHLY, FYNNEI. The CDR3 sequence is CASRWTAVLPETQYF. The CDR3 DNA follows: TGTGCCAGCCGTTGGACAGCAGTGTTACCAGAGACCCAGTACTTC.

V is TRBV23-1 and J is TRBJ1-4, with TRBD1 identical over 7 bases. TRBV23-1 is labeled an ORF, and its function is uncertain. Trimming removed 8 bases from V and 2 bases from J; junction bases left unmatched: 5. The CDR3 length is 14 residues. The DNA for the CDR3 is TGCGCCAGCCCCAGGGGGTTCACTAATGAAAAACTGTTTTTT. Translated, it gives CASPRGFTNEKLFF.

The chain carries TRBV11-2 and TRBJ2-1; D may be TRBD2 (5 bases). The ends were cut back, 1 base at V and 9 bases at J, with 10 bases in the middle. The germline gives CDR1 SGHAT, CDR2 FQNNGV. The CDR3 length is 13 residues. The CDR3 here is CASSLGRATEQFF. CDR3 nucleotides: TGTGCCAGCAGCTTAGGGCGGGCGACTGAGCAGTTCTTC.

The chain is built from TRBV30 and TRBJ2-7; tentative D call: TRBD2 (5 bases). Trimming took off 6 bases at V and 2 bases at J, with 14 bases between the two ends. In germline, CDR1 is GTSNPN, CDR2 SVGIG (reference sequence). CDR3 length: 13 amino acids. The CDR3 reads CACSSLEAYEQYF. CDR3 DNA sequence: TGTGCCTGTTCGTCACTAGAGGCCTACGAGCAGTACTTC. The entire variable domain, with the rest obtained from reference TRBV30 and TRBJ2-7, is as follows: SQTIHQWPATLVQPVGSPLSLECTVEGTSNPNLYWYRQAAGRGLQLLFYSVGIGQISSEVPQNLSASRPQDRQFILSSKKLLLSDSGFYLCACSSLEAYEQYFGPGTRLTVT.